These 9 T cell receptor beta chains originate from one sample sequenced in a study of CD8+ T cells in alopecia areata (dated by TCRdb to 2017 to 2018). The time point label corresponds to: baseline before oral tofacitinib. The method was the immunoSEQ multiplex PCR assay. RNA was extracted from all samples and reverse transcribed into cDNA as template for TCR sequencing. TCRdb carries this immuneACCESS record with in-frame sequences only. Its versions omit some clonotypes, under half of them owing to an unresolved V gene in the studies checked, with the rest unexplained. The sample table holds some 150,000 clones, of which 40% to 65% were seen once. The top ten hold roughly a fifth of the sample. The sequencing used CD8+ T cells sorted from blood, collected at week 0. The receptors were gathered from a human donor with alopecia areata.

A few counts support this clone. The genes are TRBV10-2 and TRBJ2-3; D is perhaps TRBD2 (6 bases). The CDR3 totals 16 residues. Germline V gives CDR1 WSHSY, CDR2 SAAADI. The V end was cut by 0 bases, the J end by 2 bases, with 12 bases between. CDR3 amino acids: CASSESGRSFTDTQYF. CDR3 DNA sequence: TGCGCCAGCAGTGAGTCTGGGAGGTCTTTCACAGATACGCAGTATTTT.

The rearrangement uses TRBV7-6 and TRBJ2-5, with 8 bases aligning to TRBD2. This CDR3 is built from 14 residues. V trimming: 5 bases; J trimming: 1 base; junction bases outside the gene matches: 3. Germline values: CDR1 SGHVS, CDR2 FNYEAQ. The CDR3 DNA follows: TGTGCCAGCAGCCCTACTAGCGGCCAAGAGACCCAGTACTTC. Amino acids: CASSPTSGQETQYF.

The chain has TRBV29-1 and TRBJ1-1; no clear D gene. CDR1 SQVTM and CDR2 ANQGSEA come from the germline V gene. The CDR3 runs 11 residues. V lost 2 bases to trimming and J lost 6 bases, with 7 bases between them. The CDR3 DNA reads TGCAGCGTTGAATGGGGAGCTGAAGCTTTCTTT. This codes for CSVEWGAEAFF.

The V call is TRBV7-2, the J call TRBJ1-2; the D is unclear. V lost 5 bases and J lost 7, with 11 bases in between. Germline CDR1 reads SGHTA; CDR2 reads FQGNSA. The CDR3 sequence is 12 residues long. This CDR3 is CASSQTRGGYTF. The CDR3 region has the DNA TGTGCCAGCAGCCAGACCAGAGGTGGCTACACCTTC.

This chain joins TRBV29-1 and TRBJ2-3; D gene uncertain. This CDR3 has 15 residues. Germline V gene lookup returns CDR1 SQVTM and CDR2 ANQGSEA. V lost 0 bases, J lost 5 bases, and 15 bases lay in between. In nucleotides, the CDR3 is TGCAGCGTTGAAGAGCCAGATGTGATAAGAGATACGCAGTATTTT. This sequence encodes CSVEEPDVIRDTQYF.

The chain uses TRBV6-5 and TRBJ2-7; 8 bases agree with TRBD2. The CDR3 spans 14 residues. V gave up 2 bases and J gave up 3 bases; unmatched junction bases: 3. Germline CDR1 reads MNHEY; CDR2 reads SVGAGI. The CDR3 DNA sequence: TGTGCCAGCAGTTACCGGGGGGGCCGCTACGAGCAGTACTTC. Its translation is CASSYRGGRYEQYF.

V gene TRBV6-1 combines with J gene TRBJ2-5; 10 nucleotides align to TRBD2. The CDR3 loop spans 15 amino acids. Germline CDR1 is MNHNS and CDR2 is SASEGT. V was clipped by 5 bases and J by 5 bases; unmatched bases: 8. CDR3: CASSSTGLAAETQYF. The CDR3 region has the DNA TGTGCCAGCAGTTCCACCGGACTAGCGGCGGAGACCCAGTACTTC.

This sequence joins TRBV6-1 and TRBJ2-3; D is uncertain. The germline CDR1 and CDR2 sequences are MNHNS and SASEGT. With 0 bases removed from V and 2 bases from J, the gap between germline ends came to 12 bases. This CDR3 comprises 16 residues. CDR3 DNA sequence: TGTGCCAGCAGTGAAGCGAGTTGGGCGATCACAGATACGCAGTATTTT. Protein sequence: CASSEASWAITDTQYF.

This sequence joins TRBV27 and TRBJ2-1; 8 bases agree with TRBD1. The germline CDR1 and CDR2 sequences are MNHEY and SMNVEV (reference sequence). The J segment lost 2 bases and the V segment lost 0 bases, leaving 3 bases of the junction unmatched. The length of the CDR3 is 16 residues. CDR3 DNA: TGTGCCAGCAGTTTATCCGGGACAGGAGCCTACAATGAGCAGTTCTTC. It is translated as CASSLSGTGAYNEQFF.